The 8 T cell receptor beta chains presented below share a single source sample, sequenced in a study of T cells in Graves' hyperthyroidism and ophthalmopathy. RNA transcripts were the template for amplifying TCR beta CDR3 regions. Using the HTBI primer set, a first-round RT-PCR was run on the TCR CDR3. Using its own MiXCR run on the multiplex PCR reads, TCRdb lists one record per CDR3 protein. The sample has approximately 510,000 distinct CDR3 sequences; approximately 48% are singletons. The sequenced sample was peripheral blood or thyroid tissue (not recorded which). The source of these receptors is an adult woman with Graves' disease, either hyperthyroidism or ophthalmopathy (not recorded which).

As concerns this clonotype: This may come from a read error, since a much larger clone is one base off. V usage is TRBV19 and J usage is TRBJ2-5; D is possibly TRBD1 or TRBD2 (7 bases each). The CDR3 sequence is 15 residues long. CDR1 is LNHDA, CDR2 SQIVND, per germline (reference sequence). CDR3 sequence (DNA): TGTGCCAGTAGTATGTCAGGGGGGAGGGAAGAGACCCAGCACTTC. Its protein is CASSMSGGREETQHF.

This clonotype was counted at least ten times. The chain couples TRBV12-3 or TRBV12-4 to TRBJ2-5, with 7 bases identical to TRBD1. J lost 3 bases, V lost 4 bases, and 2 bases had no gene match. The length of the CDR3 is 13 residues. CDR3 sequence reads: CASSYGTEETQYF. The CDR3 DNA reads TGTGCCAGCAGTTACGGGACAGAAGAGACCCAGTACTTC.

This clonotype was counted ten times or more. The CDR3 spells CASSQDPEGTEAFF. CDR3 bases: TGTGCCAGCAGCCAAGATCCCGAGGGCACTGAAGCTTTCTTT. The rearrangement links TRBV3-1 to TRBJ1-1; D remains unclear. The germline CDR1 and CDR2 sequences are LGHDT and YNNKEL (reference sequence). The ends were cut back, 0 bases at V and 4 bases at J, with 9 bases in the middle. CDR3 length equals 14 residues.

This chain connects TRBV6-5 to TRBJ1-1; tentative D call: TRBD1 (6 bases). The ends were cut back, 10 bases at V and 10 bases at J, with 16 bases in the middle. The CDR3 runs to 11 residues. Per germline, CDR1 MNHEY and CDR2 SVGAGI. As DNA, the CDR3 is TGTGCCACCAAGGGGGGGCGATTAGCTTTCTTT. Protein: CATKGGRLAFF.

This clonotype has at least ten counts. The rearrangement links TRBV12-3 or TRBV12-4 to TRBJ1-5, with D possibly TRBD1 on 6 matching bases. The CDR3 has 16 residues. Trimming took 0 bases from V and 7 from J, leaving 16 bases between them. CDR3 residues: CASSLADENREQPQHF. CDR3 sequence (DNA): TGTGCCAGCAGTTTAGCGGATGAAAACAGGGAACAGCCCCAGCATTTT.

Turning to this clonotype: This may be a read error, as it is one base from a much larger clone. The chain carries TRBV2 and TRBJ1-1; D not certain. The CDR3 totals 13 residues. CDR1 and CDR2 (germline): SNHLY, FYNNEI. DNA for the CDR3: TGTGCCAGCAGGGAGTCTCGATCCACTGGAGCTTTCTTT. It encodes CASRESRSTGAFF.

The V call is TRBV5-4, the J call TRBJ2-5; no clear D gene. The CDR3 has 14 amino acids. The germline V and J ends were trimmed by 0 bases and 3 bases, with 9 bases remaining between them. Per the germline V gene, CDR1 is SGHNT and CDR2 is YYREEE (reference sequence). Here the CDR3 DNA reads TGTGCCAGCAGCTTGGCTAGAGCAAAAGAGACCCAGTACTTC. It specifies CASSLARAKETQYF.

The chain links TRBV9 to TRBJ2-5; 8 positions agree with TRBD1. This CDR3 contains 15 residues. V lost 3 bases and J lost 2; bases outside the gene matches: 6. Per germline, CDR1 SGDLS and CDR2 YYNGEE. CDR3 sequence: CASSASGQVQETQYF. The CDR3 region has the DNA TGTGCCAGCAGCGCCTCGGGACAGGTGCAAGAGACCCAGTACTTC.